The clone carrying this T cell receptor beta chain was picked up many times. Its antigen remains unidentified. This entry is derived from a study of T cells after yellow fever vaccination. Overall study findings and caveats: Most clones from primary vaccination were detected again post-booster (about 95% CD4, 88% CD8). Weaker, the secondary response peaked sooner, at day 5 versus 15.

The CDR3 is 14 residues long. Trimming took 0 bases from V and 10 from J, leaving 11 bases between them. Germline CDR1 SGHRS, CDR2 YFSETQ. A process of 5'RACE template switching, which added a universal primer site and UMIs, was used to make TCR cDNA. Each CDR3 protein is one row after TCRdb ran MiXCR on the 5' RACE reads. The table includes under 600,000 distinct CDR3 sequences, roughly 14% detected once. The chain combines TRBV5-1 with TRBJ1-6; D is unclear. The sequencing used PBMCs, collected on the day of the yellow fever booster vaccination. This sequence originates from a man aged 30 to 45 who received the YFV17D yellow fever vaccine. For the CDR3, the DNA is TGCGCCAGCAGCTTGGCGAGACAACGGTCACCCCTCCACTTT. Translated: CASSLARQRSPLHF.